This TCR beta chain comes out of a study of blood T cell repertoires in COVID-19 (dated by TCRdb to the early 2020s). With regard to the full study: Samples from collaborators originated in the United States, Italy and Spain and spanned both the acute and convalescent phases of COVID-19. The prospective study material was composed of cDNA or gDNA derived from T cells, B-cell-depleted T cells, or PBMCs. Subjects who had been exposed to COVID-19, were actively infected with it, or had recovered from it provided the deeply sampled blood TCRbeta repertoires that made up the dataset. The repertoires were released in a freely available public database intended as a resource for research on the immune response to SARS-CoV-2. The samples were drawn from the first 160 participants of the ongoing ImmuneRACE study and from 950 to 1,500 subjects provided by 6 global collaborators. Nearly every sample came with metadata listing a de-identified subject ID, COVID-19 status, age in years and sex. Where HLA class I and class II types were available, the types were taken from metadata supplied by the sample provider, not from assay-based typing.

TCRbeta CDR3 regions were amplified from genomic DNA using the immunoSEQ Assay, a bias-controlled multiplex PCR. Per the original workflow: The number of nucleated cells in each sample was estimated from the amplification of reference gene primers within the assay. To quantify the absolute abundance of each unique TCRbeta CDR3 rearrangement, sequence reads were collapsed and filtered. For each sample, productive Simpson clonality was calculated as the square root of Simpson's diversity index over productive rearrangements. TCRdb obtained this table from immuneACCESS and retained in-frame rearrangements with V and J assigned. These tables miss some clones; where compared with another copy, unresolved V genes account for less than half of the shortfall, and the remainder is unexplained. D and trimming were read from the DNA, whereas the V and J calls and clone size are those reported in that table. This sample lists about 300,000 clones; around nine tenths were detected once. The ten most abundant clones make up 1% to 1.5% of the sample.

This clone was recorded once. This receptor's antigen is unknown. Base quality data are lacking; no much larger clone is found one base away. From the cysteine up to the phenylalanine, the CDR3 has a length of 15 residues. Only the CDR3 DNA is retained, 45 bases long and in frame from the first base. Reading the germline V gene gives CDR1 LGHNA and CDR2 YSLEER. V has 1 base trimmed and J has 7 bases trimmed; junction bases matching no gene number 9. Collaborating institutions collected whole blood in K2EDTA tubes following their own protocols. For TCRbeta analysis, collaborators shipped samples in one of three forms: frozen whole blood, isolated PBMCs, or DNA extracted from either of those sample types. What the authors observed across the whole study: The amount of clinical and demographic metadata varied by source and participant and was provided uncurated.

Sequenced sample: peripheral blood. This sequence was found in a man aged 70 or older with acute or convalescent COVID-19. The chain couples TRBV4-3 to TRBJ1-2; 7 of the junction bases match TRBD1. The CDR3 protein sequence reads: CASSQAYEGAGGYTF. The sequenced DNA: TGCGCCAGCAGCCAAGCGTATGAGGGGGCAGGTGGCTACACCTTC.